This entry features one TCR beta chain sequence. Time point given: baseline pretreatment blood. The sample's treatment: 15 Gy SBRT to primary tumor, nephrectomy 4 weeks later. The record originates from a study of radiation and T cells in renal cell carcinoma. Assay used: immunoSEQ multiplex PCR; TCRdb lists only in-frame clones, some missing. The sample consists of 95,000 or so clones, roughly 90% of them appearing once. In germline, CDR1 is KGHSH, CDR2 LQKENI. V was pared by 3 bases and J by 0 bases, with 7 bases of the junction left unmatched. The CDR3 is made up of 17 amino acids. The specimen comprised blood, sampled from a patient whose treatment included radiotherapy and nephrectomy. The origin of this receptor is a man aged 45-65 years with renal cell carcinoma. This chain uses TRBV18 with TRBJ2-1; the match to TRBD2 covers 8 bases. The CDR3 region is CASSPIRSGNSYNEQFF. The CDR3 DNA reads as TGTGCCAGCTCACCGATCCGTAGCGGGAACTCCTACAATGAGCAGTTCTTC.